This T cell receptor (beta chain) originates from a study of tumor-infiltrating lymphocytes in primary liver carcinoma. Points from the study as a whole: Found in all five tumor regions were only about 8-25% of top clones.

Total RNA (approximately 500 ng) served as template for TCR beta cDNA synthesis primed by a constant-region primer. Sequencing libraries for TCR beta derived from three nested multiplex PCR rounds that used slightly modified ARM-PCR. With TRBV1-TRBV30 forward primers and a C-beta reverse primer, the first two PCR rounds were run for 9 to 10 cycles each. Using its own MiXCR run on the multiplex PCR reads, TCRdb lists one record per CDR3 protein. The sample includes roughly 200,000 distinct CDR3 sequences, over 80% of them seen just once. The source material, about 20-30 mg of unsorted bulk tissue, was used to co-extract RNA and DNA. Chronic HBV infection, which was untreated, was present in the patients. Note on this clonotype: Its antigen is undetermined.

This CDR3 region has 14 residues. Germline-derived CDR1 and CDR2 are MDHEN and SYDVKM. J was trimmed by 7 bases and V by 2 bases; bases with no gene match: 7. This clonotype was sampled from a man aged 35 to 55 with primary liver carcinoma and hepatitis B virus infection. Sequenced material: tumor tissue from primary liver carcinoma. The V call is TRBV28, the J call TRBJ2-5; 7 nucleotides line up with TRBD1. The CDR3 loop is CASSLQGVSVTQYF. CDR3 bases: TGTGCCAGCAGTTTACAGGGGGTCTCAGTGACCCAGTACTTC.